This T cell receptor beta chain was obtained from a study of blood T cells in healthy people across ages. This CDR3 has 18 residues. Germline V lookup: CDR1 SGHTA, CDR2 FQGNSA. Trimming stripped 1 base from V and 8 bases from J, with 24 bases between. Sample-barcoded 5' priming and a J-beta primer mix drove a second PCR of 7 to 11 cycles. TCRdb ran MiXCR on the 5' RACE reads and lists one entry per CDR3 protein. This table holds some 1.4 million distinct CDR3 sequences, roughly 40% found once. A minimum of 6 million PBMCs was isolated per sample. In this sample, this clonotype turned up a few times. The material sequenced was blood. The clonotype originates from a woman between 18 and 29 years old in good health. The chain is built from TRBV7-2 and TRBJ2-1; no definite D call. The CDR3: CASSLGWLGNLQFYEQFF. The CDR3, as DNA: TGTGCCAGCAGCTTAGGGTGGTTGGGAAATCTACAGTTCTATGAGCAGTTCTTC. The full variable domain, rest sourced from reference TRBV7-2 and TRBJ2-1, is GAGVSQSPSNKVTEKGKDVELRCDPISGHTALYWYRQSLGQGLEFLIYFQGNSAPDKSGLPSDRFSAERTGGSVSTLTIQRTQQEDSAVYLCASSLGWLGNLQFYEQFFGPGTRLTVL.